This entry features one T cell receptor (beta chain) sequence. Its antigen is not known. These data belong to a study of Ad26.COV2.S vaccination and SARS-CoV-2 variants. At the level of the study: In the study, Ad26.COV2.S was injected intramuscularly once, or twice 56 days apart. General study results and limits: Breadth measured for non-spike TCRs was similar across vaccine and placebo recipients. The analyses of TCR breadth and depth may have understated the size of total T cell responses.

Treatment described: around 19 received Ad26.COV2.S at low or high dose, single or two shots; 5 received placebo; per-sample allocation not given. Samples came from day 63 after the first vaccine or placebo injection. Within Boston, the person who donated was an adult of 18-55 years. Germline V gene lookup returns CDR1 MNHEY and CDR2 SMNVEV (reference sequence). V was clipped by 4 bases and J by 7 bases; unmatched bases: 11. The CDR3 is 16 amino acids. The assay was immunoSEQ multiplex PCR, and TCRdb's table has in-frame clones only and misses some. The sample shows roughly 500,000 clones, 89% of them seen only once.

The sample here was peripheral blood, taken in a trial of Ad26.COV2.S vaccine versus placebo. This TCR derives from a person between 18 and 59 years old who received the Ad26.COV2.S COVID-19 vaccine or a placebo. The chain is built from TRBV27 and TRBJ2-5, with 11 nucleotides matching TRBD1. The CDR3 loop reads CASSWTGGATLGTQYF. CDR3 coding DNA: TGTGCCAGCAGTTGGACAGGGGGCGCAACCCTAGGGACCCAGTACTTC.